This T cell receptor (beta chain) was documented in a study of blood T cell repertoires in COVID-19 (TCRdb year 2020). Turning to the overall study: The collaborator samples originated in the United States, Italy and Spain and spanned the acute and convalescent phases of COVID-19. The material from the prospective study consisted of cDNA or gDNA derived from T cells, B-cell-depleted T cells, or PBMCs. Subjects who had been exposed to COVID-19, were actively infected with it, or had recovered from it provided the deeply sampled blood TCRbeta repertoires that made up the dataset. The repertoires were released in a freely available public database intended as a resource for research on the immune response to SARS-CoV-2. The samples were drawn from the first 160 participants of the ongoing ImmuneRACE study and from 950 to 1,500 subjects provided by 6 global collaborators. Nearly every sample came with metadata listing a de-identified subject ID, COVID-19 status, age in years and sex. Where HLA class I and class II types were available, the types were taken from metadata supplied by the sample provider, not from assay-based typing. Overall results and qualifications from the work: The amount of clinical and demographic metadata varied by source and participant and was provided uncurated.

TCRbeta CDR3 regions were amplified from genomic DNA using the immunoSEQ Assay, a bias-controlled multiplex PCR. The paper's data handling went like this. Within the assay, amplification of reference gene primers was used to estimate how many nucleated cells each sample contained. To quantify the absolute abundance of each unique TCRbeta CDR3 rearrangement, sequence reads were collapsed and filtered. Productive Simpson clonality was computed per sample as the square root of Simpson's diversity index over productive rearrangements. In TCRdb, the immuneACCESS table is reduced to in-frame sequences with V and J assigned. These tables do not hold every clone; where another copy was compared, an unresolved V gene accounts for under half, and the others remain unexplained. The DNA gave D and trimming, while V, J and clone size come from that table. The sample includes 200,000 to 250,000 clones, with roughly 84% observed a single time. The biggest ten clones account for roughly 7.4% of the sample.

Each collaborating institution followed its own protocols to collect whole blood in K2EDTA tubes. For TCRbeta analysis, collaborators shipped samples in one of three forms: frozen whole blood, isolated PBMCs, or DNA extracted from either of those sample types. Remarks on this clone: It lacks a known antigen. No base quality information exists; no much larger clone differs at one position.

At the junction V is shortened by 6 bases and J by 7 bases, with 13 bases in between. The germline V gene (reference sequence) specifies MNHEY as CDR1 and SMNVEV as CDR2. The CDR3 has 14 amino acids, counting the end cysteine and phenylalanine. Solely the CDR3 DNA is kept, with 42 bases framed from the first base. This receptor was obtained from a woman aged 45-59 years with acute or convalescent COVID-19. Sequenced input: peripheral blood. The V and J genes are TRBV27 and TRBJ1-6; the D gene remains uncertain. For the CDR3, the sequence is CASRVRGWNSPLHF. The DNA sequence reads TGTGCCAGCAGAGTCCGGGGTTGGAATTCACCCCTCCACTTT.